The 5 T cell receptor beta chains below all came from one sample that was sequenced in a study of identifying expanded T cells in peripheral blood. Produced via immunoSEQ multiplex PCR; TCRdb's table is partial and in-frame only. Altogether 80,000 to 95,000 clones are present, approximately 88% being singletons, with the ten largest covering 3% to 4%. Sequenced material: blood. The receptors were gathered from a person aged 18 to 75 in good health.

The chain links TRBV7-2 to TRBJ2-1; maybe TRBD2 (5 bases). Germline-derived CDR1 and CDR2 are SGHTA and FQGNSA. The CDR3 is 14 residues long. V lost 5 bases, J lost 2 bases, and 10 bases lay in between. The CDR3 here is CASSPSLAYNEQFF. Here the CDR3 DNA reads TGTGCCAGCAGCCCCTCACTAGCCTACAATGAGCAGTTCTTC.

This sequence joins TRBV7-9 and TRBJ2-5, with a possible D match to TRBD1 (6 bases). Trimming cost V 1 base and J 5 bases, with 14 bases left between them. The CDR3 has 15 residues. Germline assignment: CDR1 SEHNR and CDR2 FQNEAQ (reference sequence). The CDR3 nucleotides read TGTGCCAGCAGCTTAGTGGCAGGGGTTGGTGAGACCCAGTACTTC. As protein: CASSLVAGVGETQYF.

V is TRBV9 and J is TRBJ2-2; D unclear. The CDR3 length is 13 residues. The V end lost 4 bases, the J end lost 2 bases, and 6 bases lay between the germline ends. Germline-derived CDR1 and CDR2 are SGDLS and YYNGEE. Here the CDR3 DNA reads TGTGCCAGCAGCACAGATAACACCGGGGAGCTGTTTTTT. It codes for CASSTDNTGELFF.

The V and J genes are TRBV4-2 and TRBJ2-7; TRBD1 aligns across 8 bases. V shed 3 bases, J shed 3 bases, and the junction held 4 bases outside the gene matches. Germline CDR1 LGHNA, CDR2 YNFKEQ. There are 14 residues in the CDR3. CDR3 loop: CASSQDRVVYEQYF. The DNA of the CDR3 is TGTGCCAGCAGCCAGGACAGGGTGGTCTACGAGCAGTACTTC.

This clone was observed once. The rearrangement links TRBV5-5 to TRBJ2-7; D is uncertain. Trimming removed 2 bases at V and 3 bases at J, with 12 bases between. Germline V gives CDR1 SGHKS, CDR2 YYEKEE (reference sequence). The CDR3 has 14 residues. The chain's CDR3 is CASSLEVARYEQYF. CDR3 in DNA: TGTGCCAGCAGCTTAGAGGTCGCGCGCTACGAGCAGTACTTC.